This T cell receptor (beta chain) was documented in a study of OX40 agonist ivuxolimab in advanced cancers. The wider study: Every 2 weeks, patients got intravenous ivuxolimab at one of six dose levels (0.01-10 mg/kg).

Regarding the study as a whole: In the expanded peripheral T cells, antigen specificity was never determined.

Germline V gene lookup returns CDR1 SGDLS and CDR2 YYNGEE. CDR3 length: 16 amino acids. V was pared by 4 bases and J by 3 bases, with 9 bases of the junction left unmatched. This clone appeared a single time. Its cognate antigen is unknown. Generated by immunoSEQ multiplex PCR, the TCRdb table keeps only in-frame clones and is missing some. The sample holds about 45,000 clones, 88% seen once. The receptor was derived from an adult with an advanced solid tumor such as melanoma, head and neck, liver or kidney cancer. Here the sequenced sample was CD4+ or CD8+ T cells sorted from blood, taken in a trial of the OX40 agonist ivuxolimab. The chain has TRBV9 and TRBJ2-2; 7 nucleotides line up with TRBD1. CDR3 sequence (DNA): TGTGCCAGCAGCTCCTACAGGGGTGGGGACACCGGGGAGCTGTTTTTT. Translating gives CASSSYRGGDTGELFF.